This T cell receptor (beta chain) was recovered during a study of T cell responses to AZD1222 COVID-19 vaccine. Some clones are missing from TCRdb's copy, which holds only in-frame ones; the method was immunoSEQ multiplex PCR. Seen here are about 130,000 clones, around 83% observed once, and the top ten hold about 4.4%. Points from the study as a whole: CD4 TCRs linked to vaccination spanned spike, dominating at 160-218 and 743-854. White British people made up most donors, females outnumbered males, and clonal diversity was possibly underestimated.

V was trimmed by 1 base and J by 5 bases, leaving 5 bases between them. CDR1 LNHDA and CDR2 SQIVND come from the germline V gene (reference sequence). The CDR3 is 12 residues long. As concerns this clone: Its cognate antigen is unknown.

This chain joins TRBV19 and TRBJ2-5; D uncertain. The receptor comes from an adult who received the AZD1222 COVID-19 vaccine. The material sequenced was peripheral blood, taken 28 days after the second AZD1222 dose. The CDR3 DNA reads TGTGCCAGTAGTATAGGATTGGAGACCCAGTACTTC. This codes for CASSIGLETQYF.